This T cell receptor (beta chain) was sequenced in a study of naive and memory T cell subsets. Study-wide findings and caveats: Possibly reflecting memory cells re-expressing CD45RA, a few larger clonotypes occurred in naive repertoires, especially CD8. Naive and memory subsets had different power law exponents for TCR abundance.

With regard to this clonotype: Antigen specificity is unknown.

The CDR3 contains 17 residues. With 6 bases clipped from V and 7 bases from J, the junction kept 14 bases outside the gene matches. Germline V gives CDR1 MDHEN, CDR2 SYDVKM. CMV status came from CD4+ T cell IFNgamma after overnight CMV lysate stimulation of fresh PBMCs. CD4 T cells were positively selected, then CD8 T cells from the CD4-negative fraction. An equimolar mix of two oligonucleotides served as the beta constant-region primer for TRBC1 and TRBC2. Ligated cDNA was amplified by four rounds of PCR with nested alpha and beta constant-region primers and SP2. An oligonucleotide with the SP2 primer and a 12-nucleotide UMI was ligated to the cDNA 3' end. From the UMI-ligation and nested PCR reads, TCRdb called clonotypes with MiXCR, one entry per CDR3 protein. Here the sample spans about 140,000 distinct CDR3 sequences, about a fifth being singletons.

The source is a human donor in good health. This chain uses TRBV28 with TRBJ2-1; TRBD2 matches at 11 bases. The sequenced sample consisted of naive CD8+ T cells from blood. This chain's CDR3 is CASSPTRRTSGSNEQFF. The CDR3 nucleotides are TGTGCCAGCAGCCCTACCAGGAGGACTAGCGGGTCAAATGAGCAGTTCTTC. Supplemented by reference TRBV28 and TRBJ2-1, the full variable domain reads DVKVTQSSRYLVKRTGEKVFLECVQDMDHENMFWYRQDPGLGLRLIYFSYDVKMKEKGDIPEGYSVSREKKERFSLILESASTNQTSMYLCASSPTRRTSGSNEQFFGPGTRLTVL.